This T cell receptor beta chain was recorded in a study of identical twins (dated by TCRdb to the mid-2010s). In terms of the full investigation: TCR alpha and beta repertoires from monozygotic twins, unrelated adults of various ages and cord blood were deep-sequenced to test whether fetal clonotypes persist. To rule out contamination, the twin experiments were replicated at different times with different library preparation protocols.

The library was obtained by 5' RACE. Sequencing instrument: Illumina HiSeq 2000. Template switching added a universal primer binding site, and the final cDNA carried a unique molecular identifier that allowed TCR cDNA molecules to be counted accurately. Specific primers in the conserved constant-segment region were used to synthesize first-strand cDNA for TCR alpha and beta chains. To control for contamination, every cDNA library was double barcoded, receiving both a SMART-Mk sample barcode and Illumina barcodes. TruSeq adapter sequences and Illumina sample barcodes were added in two successive PCR steps. TCR alpha and beta cDNA libraries were sequenced on the Illumina HiSeq platform with custom primers. On the authors' methods: Raw reads were processed with MiGEC to extract unique molecular identifiers, and MiXCR was used to determine CDR3 positions. For each individual, recombination models were inferred using an EM algorithm with the repgenHMM and IGoR tools. Shared clonotype analysis was performed with the tcR package in R, normalizing sharing by the product of cloneset sizes. To study raw recombination free of thymic and clonal selection effects, out-of-frame nonproductive sequences were analyzed. The raw public reads went through TCRdb reprocessing: fastp at Q25, MiXCR clone calling, in-frame beta chains kept. Each record represents a unique CDR3 protein, reported with the most common genes and DNA among its rows. The V and J calls, along with clone size, are taken from TCRdb and not from the paper's own processing. The sample table contains around 240,000 distinct CDR3 sequences; only one count was recorded for approximately 7% of them. The ten largest clonotypes hold approximately 3.6% of the sample.

The study at large found these results: Zero-insertion analyses could be partly confounded by invariant T cells such as MAIT and iNKT, though diverse VJ usage argued against such confounding for most clonotypes. Fewer insertions were carried by abundant cord blood beta clonotypes, a similar but weaker trend appeared in young adult naive repertoires, and no such trend appeared in memory repertoires. Because the same donors could not be followed over many years, the conclusions relied on cross-sectional statistical analysis. Excess twin sharing in beta out-of-frame sequences was weaker because fewer shared sequences lowered the signal-to-noise ratio. Compared with coincidental sharing between unrelated individuals, out-of-frame TCR alpha sequences shared between twins showed an excess of sequences with low generation probability. Recombination models systematically underestimated out-of-frame TCR alpha sharing in monozygotic twins but agreed with sharing between unrelated individuals.

This clonotype showed up just a few times. Its antigen target is currently unknown. There are no base qualities to consult, and no much larger clone falls within one base. For CDR1 and CDR2, the germline V gene lists SGDLS and YYNGEE. Reading from cysteine to phenylalanine, the CDR3 counts 15 amino acids. CDR3 DNA only is kept here, 45 bases in frame from base 1. V sheds 0 bases and J sheds 5 bases, leaving 13 bases between their ends. Every donor was a healthy Caucasian. Three pairs of female monozygotic twins, all aged roughly 18 to 30 years, made up the twin cohort. Miltenyi CD45RO+ enrichment and human naive T-cell isolation kits were used to isolate memory (CD45RO+) and naive T cells from PBMC. This sample also belongs to another study, concerning yellow fever vaccine responses in identical twins. As the second paper documents: The T cell response to vaccination in identical twins was reported by the authors to appear partly convergent and partly personalized. Focusing on identical twins, the study followed the T cell clones that responded to the vaccine, and did so with precision.

The clonotype originates from a woman between 18 and 29 years old in good health. Rearrangement joined TRBV9 to TRBJ2-3, with the D gene not clear enough to name. Sequenced: memory (CD45RO+) T cells sorted from blood. What the cell subset or site label conveys for this sample: CD45RO+ enriched T cells. The DNA sequence is as follows: TGTGCCAGCAGCGTAGGTCGAAGTAGCCTAGATACGCAGTATTTT. Its protein reads: CASSVGRSSLDTQYF.